The rows below give T cell receptor beta chains drawn from one sample of a study of blood T cell repertoires in COVID-19. Assay used: immunoSEQ multiplex PCR; TCRdb lists only in-frame clones, some missing. The sample has a few hundred thousand clones; just over 85% are singletons. Sample: PBMCs or T cells enriched from blood (not recorded which). The origin of the receptors is a woman aged 40 to 50 with acute COVID-19. Both conserved end residues are part of each CDR3. A D gene is named only where the DNA matches it firmly. Size is stated for part of the rows, as once, few or many counts, or as a class when the clone is expanded.

clone_size,d_call,v_call,j_call,cdr3_aa,cdr3_nt
-,TRBD2,TRBV28,TRBJ2-5,CASSKGGAQETQYF,TGTGCCAGCAGTAAGGGAGGGGCTCAAGAGACCCAGTACTTC
-,TRBD2,TRBV13,TRBJ2-1,CASSTAGALAETNNEQFF,TGTGCCAGCAGCACCGCCGGGGCGCTAGCGGAGACTAACAATGAGCAGTTCTTC
-,TRBD1,TRBV10-2,TRBJ2-7,CASRRGQGAEASYEQYF,TGCGCCAGCAGGAGGGGACAGGGGGCGGAGGCTTCCTACGAGCAGTACTTC
-,-,TRBV18,TRBJ1-1,CASSLSERAGGTEAFF,TGTGCCAGCTCACTGAGCGAACGGGCGGGAGGCACTGAAGCTTTCTTT
-,-,TRBV18,TRBJ2-5,CASSPPDSQETQYF,TGTGCCAGCTCACCACCTGACAGCCAAGAGACCCAGTACTTC
-,-,TRBV28,TRBJ1-5,CASSFAGLQPQHF,TGTGCCAGCAGTTTTGCAGGGCTTCAGCCCCAGCATTTT
once,-,TRBV13,TRBJ1-1,CASSLVEGTSTEAFF,TGTGCCAGCAGCTTAGTGGAGGGGACGAGCACTGAAGCTTTCTTT
-,-,TRBV4-3,TRBJ1-1,CASSQGWGENEAFF,TGCGCCAGCAGCCAAGGTTGGGGCGAGAACGAAGCTTTCTTT
-,TRBD1,TRBV27,TRBJ2-7,CASSTGDEDEQYF,TGTGCCAGCAGTACAGGGGATGAGGACGAGCAGTACTTC
-,TRBD2,TRBV10-3,TRBJ2-7,CAIGLAGASYEQYF,TGTGCCATCGGACTAGCGGGAGCCTCCTACGAGCAGTACTTC
-,-,TRBV28,TRBJ2-7,CASSLADRTPVGEQYF,TGTGCCAGCAGTTTAGCTGACAGGACACCAGTCGGGGAGCAGTACTTC
-,-,TRBV10-3,TRBJ2-7,CAISESGEVYEQYF,TGTGCCATCAGTGAATCGGGGGAAGTCTACGAGCAGTACTTC
-,TRBD1,TRBV9,TRBJ2-1,CASSARQGGYNEQFF,TGTGCCAGCAGCGCCCGACAGGGGGGCTACAATGAGCAGTTCTTC
once,-,TRBV5-1,TRBJ2-7,CASSFSVTGYEQYF,TGCGCCAGCAGCTTTAGCGTGACTGGCTACGAGCAGTACTTC
-,-,TRBV29-1,TRBJ2-7,CSASDGAYEQYF,TGCAGCGCATCGGACGGGGCCTACGAGCAGTACTTC
-,-,TRBV14,TRBJ2-5,CASSRRGPETQYF,TGTGCCAGCAGCCGCAGAGGTCCAGAGACCCAGTACTTC
once,-,TRBV5-1,TRBJ1-5,CASSFEGGNQPQHF,TGCGCCAGCAGCTTCGAGGGGGGCAATCAGCCCCAGCATTTT
-,-,TRBV28,TRBJ1-2,CASRIGGALYGYTF,TGTGCCAGCAGGATTGGAGGGGCGCTCTATGGCTACACCTTC
-,-,TRBV6-2/TRBV6-3,TRBJ1-1,CASSHIRTNTEAFF,TGTGCCAGCAGTCACATCCGCACGAACACTGAAGCTTTCTTT
-,TRBD2,TRBV28,TRBJ2-1,CASSTASGRAHEQFF,TGTGCCAGCAGTACGGCTAGCGGGAGGGCACATGAGCAGTTCTTC
-,-,TRBV12-3/TRBV12-4,TRBJ1-2,CASSFDYTRPAF,TGTGCCAGCAGTTTCGACTATACCCGCCCGGCCTTC
-,-,TRBV4-1,TRBJ1-5,CASSQDGGIGNQPQHF,TGCGCCAGCAGCCAAGATGGAGGGATCGGCAATCAGCCCCAGCATTTT
-,-,TRBV4-1,TRBJ1-1,CASSQDSWANTEAFF,TGCGCCAGCAGCCAAGACTCTTGGGCGAACACTGAAGCTTTCTTT
-,-,TRBV11-3,TRBJ1-1,CASSLRTEAFF,TGTGCCAGCAGCTTGAGAACTGAAGCTTTCTTT
once,-,TRBV7-9,TRBJ2-5,CASSPGAAGPQETQYF,TGTGCCAGCAGCCCAGGGGCGGCAGGTCCCCAAGAGACCCAGTACTTC
-,-,TRBV9,TRBJ1-5,CASSVGVSNQPQHF,TGTGCCAGCAGCGTCGGGGTGAGCAATCAGCCCCAGCATTTT
-,-,TRBV7-9,TRBJ2-1,CASSFRIRGVGGNEQFF,TGTGCCAGCAGCTTTCGTATCCGAGGAGTAGGGGGCAATGAGCAGTTCTTC
-,TRBD2,TRBV19,TRBJ2-5,CASSIQLAGETQYF,TGTGCCAGTAGTATACAACTAGCGGGAGAGACCCAGTACTTC
-,TRBD1,TRBV5-6,TRBJ1-2,CASRGQGAGGYTF,TGTGCCAGCAGAGGGCAGGGGGCTGGTGGCTACACCTTC
-,TRBD2,TRBV29-1,TRBJ2-1,CSVSGTSRDSSYNEQFF,TGCAGCGTTTCCGGGACTAGCAGAGACTCCTCCTACAATGAGCAGTTCTTC
-,TRBD1,TRBV19,TRBJ2-1,CASSAEDRSSYNEQFF,TGTGCCAGTAGTGCGGAGGACAGGAGCTCCTACAATGAGCAGTTCTTC
once,TRBD2,TRBV7-3,TRBJ2-1,CASSLLGREIYNEQFF,TGTGCCAGCAGCTTATTAGGGCGGGAGATTTACAATGAGCAGTTCTTC
-,-,TRBV9,TRBJ1-1,CASSVGHMNTEAFF,TGTGCCAGCAGCGTAGGACACATGAACACTGAAGCTTTCTTT
-,TRBD2,TRBV7-9,TRBJ2-5,CASTPWTSGQETQYF,TGTGCCAGCACCCCCTGGACTAGCGGGCAAGAGACCCAGTACTTC
few,TRBD1,TRBV7-6,TRBJ2-2,CASSLSGTGVGGELFF,TGTGCCAGCAGCTTAAGCGGGACAGGGGTCGGCGGGGAGCTGTTTTTT
once,TRBD1,TRBV18,TRBJ1-2,CASSPGQEVHGYTF,TGTGCCAGCTCACCCGGACAGGAGGTCCATGGCTACACCTTC
few,-,TRBV6-6,TRBJ2-2,CASRSGGELFF,TGTGCCAGCAGGAGTGGCGGGGAGCTGTTTTTT
-,-,TRBV7-9,TRBJ2-3,CASSPGGLAGDTQYF,TGTGCCAGCAGCCCAGGCGGCCTAGCAGGAGATACGCAGTATTTT
-,-,TRBV27,TRBJ2-7,CASSEVGGYEQYF,TGTGCCAGCAGTGAGGTAGGTGGCTACGAGCAGTACTTC
-,TRBD2,TRBV27,TRBJ2-4,CASSSSGRWKDIQYF,TGTGCCAGCAGTTCTAGCGGGAGGTGGAAAGACATTCAGTACTTC
-,-,TRBV19,TRBJ1-1,CASIPGQNTEAFF,TGTGCCAGTATTCCGGGACAGAACACTGAAGCTTTCTTT
-,TRBD2,TRBV11-3,TRBJ2-7,CASSRQGLAGGAQYF,TGTGCCAGCAGCCGACAGGGACTAGCGGGAGGTGCGCAGTACTTC
-,-,TRBV7-2,TRBJ2-1,CASSPQQHPLQVAGEQFF,TGTGCCAGCAGTCCACAACAGCACCCCCTCCAGGTCGCGGGTGAGCAGTTCTTC
-,TRBD1,TRBV5-1,TRBJ1-6,CASRTGGNSPLHF,TGCGCCAGCAGAACAGGGGGTAATTCACCCCTCCACTTT
-,TRBD1,TRBV29-1,TRBJ2-2,CSVDRTGAPTGELFF,TGCAGCGTCGATAGGACAGGGGCGCCCACCGGGGAGCTGTTTTTT
-,TRBD1,TRBV28,TRBJ1-2,CASSRTGPNYGYTF,TGTGCCAGCAGCCGGACAGGCCCCAACTATGGCTACACCTTC
once,TRBD1,TRBV4-1,TRBJ1-2,CASSHPGQPKVGYTF,TGCGCCAGCAGCCACCCGGGACAGCCGAAGGTTGGCTACACCTTC
-,TRBD2,TRBV4-2,TRBJ2-1,CASSPLLGLAPNEQFF,TGTGCCAGCAGCCCCTTACTGGGACTAGCGCCCAATGAGCAGTTCTTC
-,-,TRBV3-1/TRBV3-2,TRBJ1-1,CATSGGLEAFF,TGTGCCACCTCGGGGGGCCTTGAAGCTTTCTTT
-,-,TRBV14,TRBJ2-1,CASSQDPFGIAEHNEQFF,TGTGCCAGCAGCCAAGATCCATTCGGCATAGCGGAACACAATGAGCAGTTCTTC
-,-,TRBV18,TRBJ2-3,CASSPSSTDTQYF,TGTGCCAGCTCACCCTCTAGCACAGATACGCAGTATTTT
-,TRBD1,TRBV7-6,TRBJ2-1,CASSLRRDRGSSSSYNEQFF,TGTGCCAGCAGCTTACGCCGGGACAGGGGTTCTAGCAGCTCCTACAATGAGCAGTTCTTC
-,TRBD1,TRBV7-8,TRBJ1-1,CASSPNPGQLLNTEAFF,TGTGCCAGCAGTCCAAATCCGGGACAGCTATTGAACACTGAAGCTTTCTTT
-,TRBD1,TRBV9,TRBJ1-1,CASSSGQPNTEAFF,TGTGCCAGCAGCTCGGGACAGCCGAACACTGAAGCTTTCTTT
-,-,TRBV2,TRBJ1-1,CASGQQAMNTEAFF,TGTGCCAGCGGACAACAGGCCATGAACACTGAAGCTTTCTTT
-,TRBD1,TRBV11-2,TRBJ2-5,CASSLVADRGLQETQYF,TGTGCCAGCAGCTTAGTAGCGGACAGGGGGTTACAAGAGACCCAGTACTTC
-,-,TRBV6-1,TRBJ1-5,CASSEVAELDSPYQPQHF,TGTGCCAGCAGTGAGGTGGCCGAGTTGGACAGCCCTTATCAGCCCCAGCATTTT
-,TRBD1,TRBV12-3/TRBV12-4,TRBJ1-2,CASRGQPYGYTF,TGTGCCAGCAGGGGACAGCCCTATGGCTACACCTTC
-,-,TRBV7-3,TRBJ1-1,CASSSGMNTEAFF,TGTGCCAGCAGCTCCGGGATGAACACTGAAGCTTTCTTT